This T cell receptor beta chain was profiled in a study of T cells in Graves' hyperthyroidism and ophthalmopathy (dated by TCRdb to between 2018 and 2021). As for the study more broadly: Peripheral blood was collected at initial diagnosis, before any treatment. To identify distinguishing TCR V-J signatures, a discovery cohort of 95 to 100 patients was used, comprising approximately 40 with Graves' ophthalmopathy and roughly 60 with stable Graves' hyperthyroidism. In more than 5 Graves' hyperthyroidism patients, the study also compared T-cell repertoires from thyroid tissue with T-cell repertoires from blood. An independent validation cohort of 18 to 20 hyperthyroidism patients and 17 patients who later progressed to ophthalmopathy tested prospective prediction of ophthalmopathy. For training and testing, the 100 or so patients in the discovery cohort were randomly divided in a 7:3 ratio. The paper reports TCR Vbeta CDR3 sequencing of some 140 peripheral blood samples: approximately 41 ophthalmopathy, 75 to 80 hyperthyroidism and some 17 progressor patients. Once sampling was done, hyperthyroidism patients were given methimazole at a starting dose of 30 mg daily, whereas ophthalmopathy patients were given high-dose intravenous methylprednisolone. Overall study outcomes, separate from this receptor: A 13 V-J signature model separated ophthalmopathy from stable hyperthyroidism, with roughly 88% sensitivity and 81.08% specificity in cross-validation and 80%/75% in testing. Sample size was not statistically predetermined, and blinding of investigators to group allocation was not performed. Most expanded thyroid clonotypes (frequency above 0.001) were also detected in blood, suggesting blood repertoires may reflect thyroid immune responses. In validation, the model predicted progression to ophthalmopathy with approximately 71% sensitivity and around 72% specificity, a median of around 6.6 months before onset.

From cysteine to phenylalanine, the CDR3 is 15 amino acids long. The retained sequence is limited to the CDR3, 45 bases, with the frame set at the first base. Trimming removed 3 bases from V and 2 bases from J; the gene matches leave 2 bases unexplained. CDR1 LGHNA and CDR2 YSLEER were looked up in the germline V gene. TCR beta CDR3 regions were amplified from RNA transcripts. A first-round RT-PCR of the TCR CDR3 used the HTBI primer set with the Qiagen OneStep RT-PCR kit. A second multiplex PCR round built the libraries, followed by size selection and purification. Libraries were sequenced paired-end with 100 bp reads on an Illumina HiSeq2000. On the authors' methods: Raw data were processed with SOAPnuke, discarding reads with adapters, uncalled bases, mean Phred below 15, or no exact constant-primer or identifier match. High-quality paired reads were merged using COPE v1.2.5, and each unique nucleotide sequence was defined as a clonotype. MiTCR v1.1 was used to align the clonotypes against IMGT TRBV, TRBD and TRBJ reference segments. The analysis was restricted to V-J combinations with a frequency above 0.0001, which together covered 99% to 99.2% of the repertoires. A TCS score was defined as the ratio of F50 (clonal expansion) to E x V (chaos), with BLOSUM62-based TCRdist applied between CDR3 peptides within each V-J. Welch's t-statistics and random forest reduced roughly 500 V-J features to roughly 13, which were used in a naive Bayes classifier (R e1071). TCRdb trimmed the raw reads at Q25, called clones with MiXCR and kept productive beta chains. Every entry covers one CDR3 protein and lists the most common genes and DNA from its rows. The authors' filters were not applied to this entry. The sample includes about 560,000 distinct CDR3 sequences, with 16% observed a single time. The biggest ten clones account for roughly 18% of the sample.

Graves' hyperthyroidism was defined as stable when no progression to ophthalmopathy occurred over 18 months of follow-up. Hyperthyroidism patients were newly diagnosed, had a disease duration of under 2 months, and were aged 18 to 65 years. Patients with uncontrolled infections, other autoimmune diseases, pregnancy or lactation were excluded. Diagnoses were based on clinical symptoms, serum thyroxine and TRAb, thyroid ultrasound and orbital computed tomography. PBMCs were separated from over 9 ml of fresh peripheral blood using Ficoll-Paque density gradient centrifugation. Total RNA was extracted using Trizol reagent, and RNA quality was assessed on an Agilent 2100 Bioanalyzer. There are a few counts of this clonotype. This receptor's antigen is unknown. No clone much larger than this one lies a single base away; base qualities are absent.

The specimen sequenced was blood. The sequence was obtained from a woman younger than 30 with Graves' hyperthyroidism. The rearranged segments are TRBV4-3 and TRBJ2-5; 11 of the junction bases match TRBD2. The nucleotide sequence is TGCGCCAGCAGCCAGACTAGCGGGGCTCAAGAGACCCAGTACTTC. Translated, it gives CASSQTSGAQETQYF.